One and the same sample provided the 21 T cell receptor beta chains below, sequenced in a study of blood T cell repertoires in COVID-19. Data came from immunoSEQ multiplex PCR; TCRdb stores just in-frame clones and leaves some out. Of some 150,000 clones listed, roughly 80% are singletons. The sample comprised peripheral blood. These receptors originate from a man older than 75 with acute or convalescent COVID-19.

V and J are TRBV5-1 and TRBJ1-6, with D perhaps TRBD1 (6 bases). The CDR3 consists of 15 residues. V was cut by 0 bases and J by 7 bases, with 11 bases left in between. The germline V gene encodes CDR1 SGHRS and CDR2 YFSETQ. The CDR3 bases are TGCGCCAGCAGCTTGGAACAGGGTAAAAATTCACCCCTCCACTTT. Protein: CASSLEQGKNSPLHF.

The J gene is TRBJ2-5, the V gene TRBV7-2; D is perhaps TRBD1 (6 bases). The CDR3 has 15 amino acids. The V end lost 0 bases, the J end lost 9 bases, and 17 bases lay between the germline ends. Germline CDR1 SGHTA, CDR2 FQGNSA. The DNA of the CDR3 is TGTGCCAGCAGCTTAGCAGTTGGCAGGGGATTGGCCCAGTACTTC. Its protein product is CASSLAVGRGLAQYF.

The gene calls are TRBV12-5 and TRBJ2-2; D may be TRBD2 (6 bases). There are 14 residues in the CDR3. V was clipped by 5 bases and J by 1 base, with 8 bases between them. Germline V CDR1 and CDR2: LGHNT, FRNRAP. The CDR3 nucleotides are TGTGCTAGTGGTGGGGACTGGAACACCGGGGAGCTGTTTTTT. The encoded protein is CASGGDWNTGELFF.

This chain joins TRBV3-1 (or the pseudogene TRBV3-2) and TRBJ2-7; the D is unclear. Trimming left V 1 base short and J 4 bases short, with 5 bases between. There are 12 residues in the CDR3. Germline CDR1 and CDR2: LGHDT and YNNKEL (reference sequence). The CDR3 DNA sequence: TGTGCCAGCAGCCAAGGGCGGTACGAGCAGTACGTC. Protein product: CASSQGRYEQYV.

The CDR3 coding sequence is TGTGCCAGTAGTGTACCGGGACAGAGGGGCCAGCCCCAGCATTTT. This encodes CASSVPGQRGQPQHF. V usage is TRBV19 and J usage is TRBJ1-5, with 7 bases aligning to TRBD1. The CDR3 has 15 amino acids. The V gene end was trimmed by 5 bases and the J gene end by 7 bases; junction bases not matched to a gene: 11. Per germline, CDR1 LNHDA and CDR2 SQIVND (reference sequence).

This chain joins TRBV3-1 (or the pseudogene TRBV3-2) and TRBJ2-7, with a tentative D call TRBD1 (6 bases). V was cut by 1 base and J by 7 bases, with 8 bases left in between. The CDR3 runs 12 residues. The germline V gene encodes CDR1 LGHDT and CDR2 YNNKEL (reference sequence). The CDR3 region is CASSQVQGEQYF. The DNA of the CDR3 is TGTGCCAGCAGCCAAGTTCAGGGGGAGCAGTACTTC.

This sequence joins TRBV16 and TRBJ1-6; 8 bases align to TRBD1. V lost 6 bases and J lost 5; bases outside the gene matches: 6. The CDR3 has 15 residues. Germline V CDR1 and CDR2: KGHSY, FQNENV. The CDR3 loop reads CASSRGTGNNSPLHF. DNA for the CDR3: TGTGCCAGCAGTCGAGGGACAGGAAATAATTCACCCCTCCACTTT.

The chain combines TRBV5-4 with TRBJ2-2; D might be TRBD2 (6 bases). The CDR3 covers 15 residues. The V end lost 1 base, the J end lost 4 bases, and 11 bases lay between the germline ends. Per germline, CDR1 SGHNT and CDR2 YYREEE (reference sequence). CDR3 coding DNA: TGTGCCAGCAGCTTGAATTTGGGGGGCACCGGGGAGCTGTTTTTT. Translated, it gives CASSLNLGGTGELFF.

The rearrangement links TRBV19 to TRBJ2-3; TRBD2 agrees at 14 bases. J lost 5 bases, V lost 5 bases, and 3 bases had no gene match. This CDR3 has 15 residues. Germline V gene data show CDR1 as LNHDA and CDR2 as SQIVND (reference sequence). In DNA form, the CDR3 reads TGTGCCAGTAGTGGGACTAGCGGGGGTGTAGATACGCAGTATTTT. Its translation is CASSGTSGGVDTQYF.

This clone was seen only once. This rearrangement joins TRBV9 to TRBJ1-1; 8 bases align to TRBD1. V trimming: 3 bases; J trimming: 4 bases; junction bases outside the gene matches: 8. Germline values: CDR1 SGDLS, CDR2 YYNGEE. This CDR3 contains 15 residues. CDR3 sequence (DNA): TGTGCCAGCAGCGGCCGGACAGGGCGGGGCACTGAAGCTTTCTTT. Protein product: CASSGRTGRGTEAFF.

The count of this clone is one. The V call is TRBV5-1, the J call TRBJ1-2, with 9 bases fitting TRBD1. Germline V gene sequence: CDR1 SGHRS, CDR2 YFSETQ. After removal of 0 bases from V and 4 bases from J, the junction contained 4 bases not matched to a gene. The CDR3 consists of 15 residues. The chain's CDR3 is CASSLDRGQVYGYTF. The CDR3 nucleotides read TGCGCCAGCAGCTTGGACAGGGGGCAGGTCTATGGCTACACCTTC.

The chain has TRBV5-1 and TRBJ2-3, with 12 bases lining up with TRBD2. This CDR3 region has 15 residues. Germline V gene lookup returns CDR1 SGHRS and CDR2 YFSETQ. Trimming cost V 5 bases and J 9 bases; bases outside gene matches: 10. CDR3 DNA sequence: TGCGCCAGCAGTGAATCAACTAGCGGGGGGAGGACGCAGTATTTT. As protein: CASSESTSGGRTQYF.

This chain joins TRBV6-2 or TRBV6-3 and TRBJ1-5, with 9 positions matching TRBD1. The CDR3 covers 17 residues. Germline values: CDR1 MNHEY, CDR2 SVGEGT. The V segment lost 6 bases and the J segment 1 base; nucleotides outside the gene matches: 10. The CDR3: CASSLAGTGMSNQPQHF. CDR3 DNA sequence: TGTGCCAGCAGCCTCGCCGGGACAGGGATGAGCAATCAGCCCCAGCATTTT.

This sequence joins TRBV19 and TRBJ1-4; no firm D call. This CDR3 is built from 14 residues. Between the trimmed V and J ends, which lost 6 bases and 3 bases, there was a span of 11 bases. Looked up from germline, CDR1 is LNHDA and CDR2 is SQIVND (reference sequence). The CDR3 spells CASRDGVSNEKLFF. DNA for the CDR3: TGTGCCAGTAGGGACGGGGTATCTAATGAAAAACTGTTTTTT.

This chain links TRBV11-2 with TRBJ1-4; TRBD1 agrees at 9 bases. CDR3 size: 14 residues. The V and J ends lost 0 bases and 8 bases, in that order; junction bases with no gene match: 1. Germline assignment: CDR1 SGHAT and CDR2 FQNNGV. CDR3 in DNA: TGTGCCAGCAGCTTAGACGGGACAGGGGAAAAACTGTTTTTT. This codes for CASSLDGTGEKLFF.

CDR3: CATLGGSSYSGANVLTF. The DNA for the CDR3 is TGTGCCACCCTAGGAGGGTCCTCTTACTCTGGGGCCAACGTCCTGACTTTC. The chain recombines TRBV28 with TRBJ2-6; a possible D gene is TRBD2 (6 bases). The CDR3 is 17 residues long. V lost 10 bases and J lost 0, with 19 bases in between. CDR1 MDHEN and CDR2 SYDVKM come from the germline V gene.

The chain joins TRBV10-3 to TRBJ1-1; a possible D gene is TRBD1 (5 bases). Germline V gene sequence: CDR1 ENHRY, CDR2 SYGVKD. Trimming pared 11 bases from V and 4 bases from J, leaving 23 bases between. The CDR3 consists of 15 residues. CDR3 sequence: CAPGGGRLRGTEAFF. The CDR3 coding sequence is TGTGCCCCGGGGGGGGGACGGTTAAGGGGCACTGAAGCTTTCTTT.

The chain links TRBV5-4 to TRBJ2-1; D is perhaps TRBD1 (5 bases). Deletions cut 4 bases from V and 8 bases from J, with 19 bases between. CDR1 and CDR2 (germline): SGHNT, YYREEE (reference sequence). This CDR3 is 15 amino acids long. The CDR3 sequence: CASSAGRVNRDEQFF. CDR3 DNA sequence: TGTGCCAGCAGCGCTGGCAGGGTTAATCGGGATGAGCAGTTCTTC.

The chain has TRBV27 and TRBJ1-2, with 10 bases that match TRBD1. Per the germline V gene, CDR1 is MNHEY and CDR2 is SMNVEV (reference sequence). CDR3 length: 15 residues. V dropped 5 bases and J dropped 3; count of bases not matched to a gene: 6. The CDR3 loop is CASSQLGTGDYGYTF. In DNA form, the CDR3 reads TGTGCCAGCAGTCAGTTGGGGACAGGGGACTATGGCTACACCTTC.

The table lists this clone with a few counts. The V gene is TRBV2, the J gene TRBJ1-2, with D unresolved. CDR3 size: 13 residues. Per germline, CDR1 SNHLY and CDR2 FYNNEI. Trimming shortened V by 7 bases and J by 0 bases, and 9 bases separated the two germline ends. CDR3 sequence: CASTVITNYGYTF. CDR3 DNA: TGTGCCAGCACGGTCATAACTAACTATGGCTACACCTTC.

This chain connects TRBV7-8 to TRBJ2-5, with D perhaps matching TRBD1 (5 bases). This CDR3 comprises 13 residues. V was cut by 4 bases and J by 7 bases, with 13 bases left in between. The V gene's germline CDR1 is SGHVS and CDR2 FQNEAQ. The CDR3 DNA sequence: TGTGCCAGCAGCTCCCAACCCCAGGGGACCCAGTACTTC. The encoded protein is CASSSQPQGTQYF.